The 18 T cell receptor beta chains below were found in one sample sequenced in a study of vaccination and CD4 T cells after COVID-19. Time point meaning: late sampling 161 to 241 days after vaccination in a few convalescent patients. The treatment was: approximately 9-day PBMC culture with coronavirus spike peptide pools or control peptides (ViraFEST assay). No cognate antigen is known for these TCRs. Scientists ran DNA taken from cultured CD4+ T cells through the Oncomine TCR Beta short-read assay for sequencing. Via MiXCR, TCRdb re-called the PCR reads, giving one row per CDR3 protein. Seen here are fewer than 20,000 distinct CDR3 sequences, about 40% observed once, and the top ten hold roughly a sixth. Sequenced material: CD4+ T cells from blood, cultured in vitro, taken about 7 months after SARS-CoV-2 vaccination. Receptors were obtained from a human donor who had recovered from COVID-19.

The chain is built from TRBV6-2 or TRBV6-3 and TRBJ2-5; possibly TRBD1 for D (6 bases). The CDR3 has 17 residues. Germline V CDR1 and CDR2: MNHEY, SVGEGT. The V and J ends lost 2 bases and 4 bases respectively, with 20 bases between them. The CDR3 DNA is TGTGCCAGCAGTTACGGCACCCCGGGACACCCGGGAGAGACCCAGTACTTC. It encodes CASSYGTPGHPGETQYF.

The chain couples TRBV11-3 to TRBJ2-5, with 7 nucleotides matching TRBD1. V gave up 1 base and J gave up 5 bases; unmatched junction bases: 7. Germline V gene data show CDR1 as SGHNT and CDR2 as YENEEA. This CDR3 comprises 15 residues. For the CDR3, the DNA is TGTGCCAGCAGCTTAGGTGGACAGGTCGGTGAGACCCAGTACTTC. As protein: CASSLGGQVGETQYF. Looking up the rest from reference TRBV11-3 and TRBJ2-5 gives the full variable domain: EAGVVQSPRYKIIEKKQPVAFWCNPISGHNTLYWYLQNLGQGPELLIRYENEEAVDDSQLPKDRFSAERLKGVDSTLKIQPAELGDSAVYLCASSLGGQVGETQYFGPGTRLLVL.

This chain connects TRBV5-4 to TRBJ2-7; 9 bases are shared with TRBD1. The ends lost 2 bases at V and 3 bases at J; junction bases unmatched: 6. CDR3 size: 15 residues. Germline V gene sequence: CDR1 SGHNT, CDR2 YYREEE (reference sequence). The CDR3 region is CASSFRATGGYEQYF. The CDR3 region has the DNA TGTGCCAGCAGCTTTCGTGCGACAGGGGGCTACGAGCAGTACTTC.

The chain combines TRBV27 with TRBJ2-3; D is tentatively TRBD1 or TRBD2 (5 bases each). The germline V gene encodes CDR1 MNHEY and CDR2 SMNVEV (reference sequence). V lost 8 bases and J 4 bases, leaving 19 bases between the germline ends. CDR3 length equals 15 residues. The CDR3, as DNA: TGTGCCAGCCGGGGACCCGGAGAGATCTCAGATACGCAGTATTTT. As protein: CASRGPGEISDTQYF.

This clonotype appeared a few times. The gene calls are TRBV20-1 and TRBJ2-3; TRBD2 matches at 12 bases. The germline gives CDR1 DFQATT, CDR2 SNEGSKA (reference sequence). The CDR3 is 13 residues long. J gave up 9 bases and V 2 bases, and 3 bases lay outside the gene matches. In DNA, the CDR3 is TGCAGTGCTAGACCTAGCGGGAGGGACACGCAGTATTTT. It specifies CSARPSGRDTQYF.

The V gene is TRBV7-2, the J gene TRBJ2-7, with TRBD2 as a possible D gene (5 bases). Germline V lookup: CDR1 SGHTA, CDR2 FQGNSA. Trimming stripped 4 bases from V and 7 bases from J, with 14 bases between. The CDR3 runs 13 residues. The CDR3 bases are TGTGCCAGCAGCTCCGACCGACGGAGGGAGCAGTACTTC. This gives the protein CASSSDRRREQYF.

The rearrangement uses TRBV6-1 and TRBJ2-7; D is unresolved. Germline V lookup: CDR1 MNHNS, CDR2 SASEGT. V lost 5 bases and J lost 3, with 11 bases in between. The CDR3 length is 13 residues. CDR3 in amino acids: CASSPPNFYEQYF. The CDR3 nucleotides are TGTGCCAGCAGTCCTCCTAACTTCTACGAGCAGTACTTC.

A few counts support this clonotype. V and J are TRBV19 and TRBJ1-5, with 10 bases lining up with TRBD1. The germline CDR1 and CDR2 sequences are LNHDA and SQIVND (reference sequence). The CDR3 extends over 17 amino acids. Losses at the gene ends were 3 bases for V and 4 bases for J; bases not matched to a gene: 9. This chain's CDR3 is CASSITYGTGANQPQHF. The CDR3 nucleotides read TGTGCCAGTAGTATCACATACGGGACAGGGGCAAATCAGCCCCAGCATTTT.

The CDR3 here is CASSTGTLWDTQYF. The CDR3 coding sequence is TGTGCCAGCAGCACAGGGACCCTGTGGGATACGCAGTATTTT. The chain couples TRBV7-9 to TRBJ2-3; possible D gene TRBD1, 6 bases. Germline assignment: CDR1 SEHNR and CDR2 FQNEAQ (reference sequence). V dropped 5 bases and J dropped 6 bases, with 15 bases sitting between them. The CDR3 consists of 14 residues.

The CDR3 loop reads CSAWDIGMNTEAFF. Written as DNA, the CDR3 is TGCAGTGCCTGGGACATAGGGATGAACACTGAAGCTTTCTTT. The chain uses TRBV20-1 and TRBJ1-1; a weak D match, TRBD1 (6 bases). Between the trimmed V and J ends, which lost 6 bases and 0 bases, there was a span of 14 bases. CDR1 is DFQATT, CDR2 SNEGSKA, per germline (reference sequence). CDR3 length equals 14 residues.

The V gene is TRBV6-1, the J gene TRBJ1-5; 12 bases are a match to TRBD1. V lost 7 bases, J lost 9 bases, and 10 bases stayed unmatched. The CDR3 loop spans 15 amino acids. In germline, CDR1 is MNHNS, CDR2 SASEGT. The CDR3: CASTPGQGAGGPQHF. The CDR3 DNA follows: TGTGCCAGCACCCCGGGACAGGGGGCTGGTGGGCCCCAGCATTTT.

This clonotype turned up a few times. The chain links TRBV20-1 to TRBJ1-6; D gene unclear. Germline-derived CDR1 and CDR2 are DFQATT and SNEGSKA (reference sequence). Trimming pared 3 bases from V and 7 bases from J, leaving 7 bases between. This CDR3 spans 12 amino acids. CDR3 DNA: TGCAGTGCTAGTACACAGAATTCACCCCTCCACTTT. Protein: CSASTQNSPLHF.

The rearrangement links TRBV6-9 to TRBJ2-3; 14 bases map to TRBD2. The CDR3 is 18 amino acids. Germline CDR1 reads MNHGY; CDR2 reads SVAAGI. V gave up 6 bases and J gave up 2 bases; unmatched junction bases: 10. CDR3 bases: TGTGCCAGCAGGACTAGCGGGGGGGCGTTAGCTCACACAGATACGCAGTATTTT. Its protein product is CASRTSGGALAHTDTQYF.

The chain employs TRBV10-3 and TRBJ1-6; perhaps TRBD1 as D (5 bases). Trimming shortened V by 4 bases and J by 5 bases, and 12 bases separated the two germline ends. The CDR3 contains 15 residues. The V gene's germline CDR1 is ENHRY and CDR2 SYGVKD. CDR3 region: CAISVKGSNNSPLHF. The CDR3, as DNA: TGTGCCATCAGTGTCAAGGGGTCAAATAATTCACCCCTCCACTTT.

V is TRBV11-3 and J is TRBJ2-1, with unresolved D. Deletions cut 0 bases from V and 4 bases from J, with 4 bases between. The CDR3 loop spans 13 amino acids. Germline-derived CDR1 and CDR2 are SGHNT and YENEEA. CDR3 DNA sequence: TGTGCCAGCAGCTTAGAGGAATACAATGAGCAGTTCTTC. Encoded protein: CASSLEEYNEQFF.

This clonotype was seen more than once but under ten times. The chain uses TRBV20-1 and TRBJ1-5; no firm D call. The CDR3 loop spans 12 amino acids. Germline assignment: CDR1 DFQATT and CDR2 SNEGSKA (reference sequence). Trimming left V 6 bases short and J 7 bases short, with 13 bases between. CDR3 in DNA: TGCAGTGCCCTAGGACCGGGACAGCCCCAGCATTTT. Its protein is CSALGPGQPQHF.

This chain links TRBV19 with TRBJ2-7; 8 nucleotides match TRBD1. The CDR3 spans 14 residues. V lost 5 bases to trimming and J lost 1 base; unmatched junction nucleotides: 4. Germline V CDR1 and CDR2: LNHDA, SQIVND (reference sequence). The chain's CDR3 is CASSWTGFSYEQYF. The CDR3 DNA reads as TGTGCCAGTAGTTGGACAGGGTTTTCCTACGAGCAGTACTTC.

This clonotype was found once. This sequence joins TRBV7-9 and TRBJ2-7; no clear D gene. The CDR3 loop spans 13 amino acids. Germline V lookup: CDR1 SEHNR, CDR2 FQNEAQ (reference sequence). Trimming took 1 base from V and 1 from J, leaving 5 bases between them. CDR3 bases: TGTGCCAGCAGCTTAGTGTGGTCCTACGAGCAGTACTTC. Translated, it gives CASSLVWSYEQYF.